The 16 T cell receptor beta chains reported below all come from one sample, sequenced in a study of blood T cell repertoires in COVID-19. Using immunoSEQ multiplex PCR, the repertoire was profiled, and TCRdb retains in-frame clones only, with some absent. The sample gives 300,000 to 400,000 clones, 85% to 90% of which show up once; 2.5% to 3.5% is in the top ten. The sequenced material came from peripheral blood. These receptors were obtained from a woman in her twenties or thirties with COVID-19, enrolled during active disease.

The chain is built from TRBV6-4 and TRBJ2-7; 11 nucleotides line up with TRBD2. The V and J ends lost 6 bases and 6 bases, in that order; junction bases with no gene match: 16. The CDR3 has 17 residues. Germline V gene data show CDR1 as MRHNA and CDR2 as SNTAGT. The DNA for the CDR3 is TGTGCCAGCAGGATACTAGCGGGAGTAGTTCGTCGGTTCGAGCAGTACTTC. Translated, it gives CASRILAGVVRRFEQYF.

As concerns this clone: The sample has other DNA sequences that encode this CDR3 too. This CDR3 reads CASSLSGLADLYEQYF. CDR3 DNA: TGTGCCAGCAGTTTATCTGGACTAGCGGATCTATACGAGCAGTACTTC. The chain combines TRBV27 with TRBJ2-7; TRBD2 matches 10 bases. The V gene end was trimmed by 0 bases and the J gene end by 4 bases; junction bases not matched to a gene: 6. This CDR3 is 16 amino acids long. CDR1 and CDR2 from the germline V gene are MNHEY and SMNVEV (reference sequence).

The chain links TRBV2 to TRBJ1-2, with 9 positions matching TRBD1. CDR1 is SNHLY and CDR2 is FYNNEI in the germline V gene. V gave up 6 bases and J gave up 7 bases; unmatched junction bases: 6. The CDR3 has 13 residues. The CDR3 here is CASRTGGGRGYTF. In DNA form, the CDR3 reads TGTGCCAGCAGAACAGGGGGCGGTCGTGGCTACACCTTC.

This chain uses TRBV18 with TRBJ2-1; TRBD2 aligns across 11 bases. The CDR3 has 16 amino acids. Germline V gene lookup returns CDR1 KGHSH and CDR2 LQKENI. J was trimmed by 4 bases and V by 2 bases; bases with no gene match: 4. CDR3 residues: CASSPGLAGGYNEQFF. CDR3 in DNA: TGTGCCAGCTCACCAGGGCTAGCGGGGGGATACAATGAGCAGTTCTTC.

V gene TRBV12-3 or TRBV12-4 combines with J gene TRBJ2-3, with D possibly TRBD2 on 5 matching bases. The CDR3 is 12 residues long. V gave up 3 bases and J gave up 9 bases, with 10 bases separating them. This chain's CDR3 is CASSFPEGTQYF. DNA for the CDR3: TGTGCCAGCAGTTTTCCAGAGGGAACGCAGTATTTT.

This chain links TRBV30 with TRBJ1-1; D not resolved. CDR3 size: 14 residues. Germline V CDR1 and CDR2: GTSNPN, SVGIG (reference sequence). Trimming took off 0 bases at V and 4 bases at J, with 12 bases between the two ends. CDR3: CAWSVQSSRTEAFF. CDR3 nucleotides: TGTGCCTGGAGTGTACAATCATCTCGCACTGAAGCTTTCTTT.

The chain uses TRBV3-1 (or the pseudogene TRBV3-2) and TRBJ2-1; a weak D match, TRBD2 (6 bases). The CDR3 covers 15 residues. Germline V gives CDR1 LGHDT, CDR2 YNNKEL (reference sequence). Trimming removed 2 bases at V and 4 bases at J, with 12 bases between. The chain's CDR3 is CASSQLVAVYNEQFF. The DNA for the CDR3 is TGTGCCAGCAGCCAATTAGTAGCGGTATACAATGAGCAGTTCTTC.

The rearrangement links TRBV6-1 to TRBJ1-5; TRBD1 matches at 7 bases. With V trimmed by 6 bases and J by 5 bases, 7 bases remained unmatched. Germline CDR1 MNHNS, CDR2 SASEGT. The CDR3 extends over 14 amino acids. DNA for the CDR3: TGTGCCAGCAGGTATACAGGGGAGCATCAGCCCCAGCATTTT. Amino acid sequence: CASRYTGEHQPQHF.

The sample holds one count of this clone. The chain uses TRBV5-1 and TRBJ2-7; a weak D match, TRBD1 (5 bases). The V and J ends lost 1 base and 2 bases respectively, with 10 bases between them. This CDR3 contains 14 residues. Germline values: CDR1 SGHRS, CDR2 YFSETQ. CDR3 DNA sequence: TGCGCCAGCAGCTTGTATCCAGGGACCTACGAGCAGTACTTC. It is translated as CASSLYPGTYEQYF.

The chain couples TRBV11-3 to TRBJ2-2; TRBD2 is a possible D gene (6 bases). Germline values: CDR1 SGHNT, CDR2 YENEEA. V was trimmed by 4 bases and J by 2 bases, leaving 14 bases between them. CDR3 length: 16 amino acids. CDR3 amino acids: CASSSLAQSNTGELFF. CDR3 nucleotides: TGTGCCAGCAGCTCCCTAGCGCAGAGTAACACCGGGGAGCTGTTTTTT.

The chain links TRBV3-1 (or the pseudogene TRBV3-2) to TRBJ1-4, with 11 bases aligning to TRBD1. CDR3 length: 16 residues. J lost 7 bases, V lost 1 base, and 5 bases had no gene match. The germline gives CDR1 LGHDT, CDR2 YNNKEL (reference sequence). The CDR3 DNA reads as TGTGCCAGCAGCCAAGGGACAGGGGGCATCTTTGAAAAACTGTTTTTT. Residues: CASSQGTGGIFEKLFF.

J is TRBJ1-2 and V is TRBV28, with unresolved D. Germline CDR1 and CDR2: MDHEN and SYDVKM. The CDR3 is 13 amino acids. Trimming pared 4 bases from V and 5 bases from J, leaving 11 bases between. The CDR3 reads CASSWRTGYGYTF. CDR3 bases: TGTGCCAGCAGTTGGCGGACGGGATATGGCTACACCTTC.

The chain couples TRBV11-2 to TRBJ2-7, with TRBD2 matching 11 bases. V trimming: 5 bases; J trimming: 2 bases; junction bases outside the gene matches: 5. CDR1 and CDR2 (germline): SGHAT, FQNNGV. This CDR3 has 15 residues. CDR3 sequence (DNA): TGTGCCAGCAGCAAGGGGACTAGCGGAACCTACGAGCAGTACTTC. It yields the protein CASSKGTSGTYEQYF.

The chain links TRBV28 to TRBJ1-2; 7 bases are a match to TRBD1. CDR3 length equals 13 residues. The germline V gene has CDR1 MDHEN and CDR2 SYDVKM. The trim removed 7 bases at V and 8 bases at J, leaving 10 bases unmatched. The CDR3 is CASTSDRVIGYTF. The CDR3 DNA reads TGTGCCAGCACTTCCGACAGGGTTATCGGCTACACCTTC.

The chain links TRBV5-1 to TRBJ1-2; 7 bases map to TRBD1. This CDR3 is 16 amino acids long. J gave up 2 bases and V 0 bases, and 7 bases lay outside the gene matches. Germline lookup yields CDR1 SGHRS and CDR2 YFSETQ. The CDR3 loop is CASSLAGSTGNYGYTF. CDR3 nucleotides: TGCGCCAGCAGCTTGGCCGGTTCGACAGGGAACTATGGCTACACCTTC.

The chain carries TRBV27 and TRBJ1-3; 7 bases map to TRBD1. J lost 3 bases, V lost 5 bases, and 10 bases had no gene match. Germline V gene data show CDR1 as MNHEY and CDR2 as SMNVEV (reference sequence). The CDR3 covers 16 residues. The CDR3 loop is CASSPSPRDSGNTIYF. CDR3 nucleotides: TGTGCCAGCAGTCCCTCTCCCCGGGACAGTGGAAACACCATATATTTT.